These 20 T cell receptor beta chains came from one sample sequenced in a study of cytomegalovirus exposure and HLA in healthy donors. It was with 60 Vbeta and 13 Jbeta primers that the PCR ran. Repertoires were generated with immunoSEQ multiplex PCR, while TCRdb's copy carries only in-frame clones and drops some. Found here are about 92,000 clones, over 70% of them singletons; the top ten hold 1.2%. Sequenced material: PBMCs. These receptors came from a girl aged 2 to 9 in good health and CMV-seropositive.

V usage is TRBV9 and J usage is TRBJ2-7; 10 nucleotides agree with TRBD2. J gave up 5 bases and V 1 base, and 9 bases lay outside the gene matches. The CDR3 covers 16 residues. Germline CDR1 SGDLS, CDR2 YYNGEE. The CDR3 reads CASSVSPLAGGHEQYF. For the CDR3, the DNA is TGTGCCAGCAGCGTAAGCCCATTAGCGGGAGGCCACGAGCAGTACTTC. The entire variable domain, with the rest obtained from reference TRBV9 and TRBJ2-7, is as follows: DSGVTQTPKHLITATGQRVTLRCSPRSGDLSVYWYQQSLDQGLQFLIQYYNGEERAKGNILERFSAQQFPDLHSELNLSSLELGDSALYFCASSVSPLAGGHEQYFGPGTRLTVT.

This clone occurred once. The rearrangement joins TRBV13 to TRBJ1-3; D perhaps matches TRBD1 (5 bases). V lost 10 bases, J lost 0 bases, and 13 bases lay in between. Germline CDR1 reads PRHDT; CDR2 reads FYEKMQ (reference sequence). The CDR3 spans 14 residues. As DNA, the CDR3 is TGTGCCACCCTCTGGGGCACCTCTGGAAACACCATATATTTT. Translation: CATLWGTSGNTIYF.

The rearrangement joins TRBV6-4 to TRBJ2-7, with TRBD1 matching over 12 bases. With V trimmed by 3 bases and J by 0 bases, 0 bases remained unmatched. The CDR3 is 15 residues long. Germline V gives CDR1 MRHNA, CDR2 SNTAGT. The CDR3 protein is CASSEGQGASYEQYF. CDR3 DNA sequence: TGTGCCAGCAGTGAGGGACAGGGGGCCTCCTACGAGCAGTACTTC.

The chain combines TRBV19 with TRBJ1-2, with 7 bases aligning to TRBD1. Germline V gene data show CDR1 as LNHDA and CDR2 as SQIVND (reference sequence). Trimming removed 7 bases from V and 5 bases from J; junction bases left unmatched: 4. CDR3 size: 12 residues. The CDR3: CASTQGGYGYTF. The CDR3 region has the DNA TGTGCCAGTACCCAGGGGGGTTATGGCTACACCTTC.

The genes are TRBV5-4 and TRBJ2-2; 8 bases map to TRBD2. The V gene end was trimmed by 2 bases and the J gene end by 6 bases; junction bases not matched to a gene: 3. Germline CDR1 SGHNT, CDR2 YYREEE (reference sequence). CDR3 size: 14 residues. The DNA for the CDR3 is TGTGCCAGCAGCTTCGGGGGGGGATCCGGGGAGCTGTTTTTT. It yields the protein CASSFGGGSGELFF. The complete variable domain, with remaining parts taken from reference TRBV5-4 and TRBJ2-2, reads ETGVTQSPTHLIKTRGQQVTLRCSSQSGHNTVSWYQQALGQGPQFIFQYYREEENGRGNFPPRFSGLQFPNYSSELNVNALELDDSALYLCASSFGGGSGELFFGEGSRLTVL.

This clone occurred a few times. V gene TRBV6-1 combines with J gene TRBJ2-7; 7 nucleotides align to TRBD1. The CDR3 loop spans 14 amino acids. Trimming took 4 bases from V and 3 from J; bases not matched to a gene: 6. CDR1 MNHNS and CDR2 SASEGT come from the germline V gene. CDR3 nucleotide sequence: TGTGCCAGCAGTGTGGGACAGCAGTACTACGAGCAGTACTTC. It specifies CASSVGQQYYEQYF.

This clone was counted a single time. The rearrangement joins TRBV6-5 to TRBJ1-1; D is possibly TRBD1 (5 bases). V lost 6 bases and J 10 bases, leaving 15 bases between the germline ends. This CDR3 spans 12 amino acids. Germline V gene data show CDR1 as MNHEY and CDR2 as SVGAGI. The CDR3 loop is CASSFGGDGAFF. CDR3 bases: TGTGCCAGCAGCTTCGGAGGGGACGGAGCTTTCTTT.

The chain employs TRBV29-1 and TRBJ1-2; no clear D gene. Germline V lookup: CDR1 SQVTM, CDR2 ANQGSEA. V was trimmed by 0 bases and J by 4 bases, leaving 9 bases between them. This CDR3 is built from 13 residues. The CDR3 DNA sequence: TGCAGCGTTGAAGAGGTCAGGTCCTATGGCTACACCTTC. Translation: CSVEEVRSYGYTF.

The chain has TRBV7-2 and TRBJ1-2; maybe TRBD1 (5 bases). V was clipped by 0 bases and J by 4 bases, with 12 bases between them. CDR1 is SGHTA, CDR2 FQGNSA, per germline. CDR3 length: 15 residues. The CDR3 region is CASSLAGAVGYGYTF. As DNA, the CDR3 is TGTGCCAGCAGCTTAGCAGGGGCGGTTGGCTATGGCTACACCTTC. The full variable domain, rest sourced from reference TRBV7-2 and TRBJ1-2, is GAGVSQSPSNKVTEKGKDVELRCDPISGHTALYWYRQSLGQGLEFLIYFQGNSAPDKSGLPSDRFSAERTGGSVSTLTIQRTQQEDSAVYLCASSLAGAVGYGYTFGSGTRLTVV.

This clone was seen once. The sample has other DNA sequences that encode this CDR3 too. The rearrangement uses TRBV6-4 and TRBJ2-2, with D possibly being TRBD2 (6 bases). V was shortened by 4 bases and J by 4 bases, with 7 bases between the two germline ends. The germline V gene has CDR1 MRHNA and CDR2 SNTAGT. The CDR3 covers 13 residues. The CDR3 DNA reads as TGTGCCAGCAGTGTGGAGGGCACCGGGGAGCTGTTTTTT. The encoded protein is CASSVEGTGELFF.

The chain carries TRBV28 and TRBJ1-3; possible D gene TRBD1, 6 bases. CDR3 length equals 14 residues. Germline V gene sequence: CDR1 MDHEN, CDR2 SYDVKM. V was clipped by 7 bases and J by 4 bases, with 14 bases between them. DNA for the CDR3: TGTGCCAGCACCCTACAGGGAACCGGAAACACCATATATTTT. Encoded protein: CASTLQGTGNTIYF. Complete variable domain (other parts from reference TRBV28 and TRBJ1-3): DVKVTQSSRYLVKRTGEKVFLECVQDMDHENMFWYRQDPGLGLRLIYFSYDVKMKEKGDIPEGYSVSREKKERFSLILESASTNQTSMYLCASTLQGTGNTIYFGEGSWLTVV.

J is TRBJ2-7 and V is TRBV18; 7 bases fit TRBD1. CDR1 and CDR2 from the germline V gene are KGHSH and LQKENI. This CDR3 comprises 14 residues. V lost 3 bases, J lost 3 bases, and 5 bases stayed unmatched. The CDR3 spells CASSPTRDSYEQYF. CDR3 DNA: TGTGCCAGCTCACCTACCCGGGACAGCTACGAGCAGTACTTC.

The chain has TRBV5-4 and TRBJ1-1, with D uncertain. Germline V gene sequence: CDR1 SGHNT, CDR2 YYREEE (reference sequence). V lost 4 bases and J lost 3, with 16 bases in between. CDR3 length equals 15 residues. The CDR3: CASSNPLRQDTEAFF. Here the CDR3 DNA reads TGTGCCAGCAGCAATCCACTTCGGCAGGACACTGAAGCTTTCTTT.

This chain uses TRBV4-1 with TRBJ1-4, with TRBD1 identical over 7 bases. This CDR3 has 14 amino acids. J was trimmed by 3 bases and V by 6 bases; bases with no gene match: 4. The V gene's germline CDR1 is MGHRA and CDR2 YSYEKL. CDR3 protein: CASRGGVANEKLFF. In DNA form, the CDR3 reads TGCGCCAGCAGAGGGGGCGTAGCTAATGAAAAACTGTTTTTT.

This clone was counted once. The chain combines TRBV29-1 with TRBJ1-1, with D perhaps TRBD1 (5 bases). The CDR3 totals 12 residues. Germline V gives CDR1 SQVTM, CDR2 ANQGSEA. V gave up 6 bases and J gave up 4 bases, with 12 bases separating them. The chain's CDR3 is CSVGQDSTEAFF. CDR3 nucleotides: TGCAGCGTCGGCCAAGACAGCACTGAAGCTTTCTTT.

This rearrangement joins TRBV7-2 to TRBJ1-1; 10 positions agree with TRBD1. V was clipped by 5 bases and J by 4 bases; unmatched bases: 10. The CDR3 extends over 16 amino acids. From germline, CDR1 is SGHTA and CDR2 FQGNSA. In nucleotides, the CDR3 is TGTGCCAGCAGCGGCGACAGGGGGCTGTTGGCCACTGAAGCTTTCTTT. Protein sequence: CASSGDRGLLATEAFF.

The chain has TRBV25-1 and TRBJ2-1, with D uncertain. This CDR3 has 12 amino acids. The germline V gene encodes CDR1 MGHDK and CDR2 SYGVNS. V was clipped by 1 base and J by 8 bases, with 6 bases between them. This CDR3 reads CASSESKHEQFF. The CDR3 region has the DNA TGTGCCAGCAGTGAATCGAAGCATGAGCAGTTCTTC.

This chain links TRBV27 with TRBJ2-7, with 10 bases matching TRBD1. CDR1 is MNHEY and CDR2 is SMNVEV in the germline V gene (reference sequence). The CDR3 has 16 amino acids. The V segment lost 6 bases and the J segment 3 bases; nucleotides outside the gene matches: 11. Here the CDR3 reads CASSPGQGYPDYEQYF. DNA for the CDR3: TGTGCCAGCAGCCCGGGACAGGGGTACCCGGACTACGAGCAGTACTTC.

This chain links TRBV28 with TRBJ1-2; TRBD1 is a possible D gene (6 bases). The length of the CDR3 is 13 residues. Trimming stripped 6 bases from V and 3 bases from J, with 11 bases between. The germline gives CDR1 MDHEN, CDR2 SYDVKM. CDR3 protein: CASRGTHHYGYTF. DNA for the CDR3: TGTGCCAGCAGGGGGACACATCACTATGGCTACACCTTC.

V usage is TRBV28 and J usage is TRBJ2-3, with 10 bases fitting TRBD2. The trim removed 2 bases at V and 0 bases at J, leaving 8 bases unmatched. CDR1 is MDHEN, CDR2 SYDVKM, per germline. This CDR3 comprises 18 residues. The CDR3 region has the DNA TGTGCCAGCAGTTTAGGGCTAGCGGGAGTCTCTAGCACAGATACGCAGTATTTT. It yields the protein CASSLGLAGVSSTDTQYF.